The 6 T cell receptor beta chains below were found in one sample sequenced in a study of early T cells in non-severe SARS-CoV-2 infection. Each CDR3 protein gets one entry after TCRdb re-called the 5' RACE reads with MiXCR. The data contain tens of thousands of distinct CDR3 sequences, 9.5% to 13% of them singletons. Sequenced: whole blood. These receptors originate from an adult who was a healthcare worker with PCR-confirmed SARS-CoV-2 infection or an uninfected control (not recorded which).

About this clonotype: Mismatch with germline at one junction end may stem from a read error. The V call is TRBV7-3, the J call TRBJ2-1, with 8 bases matching TRBD2. Germline assignment: CDR1 SGHTA and CDR2 FQGTGA. CDR3 length: 15 residues. CDR3: CASSLTSQRENEEFF. The CDR3 nucleotides are TGTGCCAGCAGCTTAACCTCCCAGCGGGAGAATGAGGAGTTCTTC.

This clonotype showed up just a few times. This chain connects TRBV24-1 to TRBJ2-1, with D tentatively TRBD2 (5 bases). CDR1 and CDR2 from the germline V gene are KGHDR and SFDVKD. Trimming stripped 6 bases from V and 6 bases from J, with 17 bases between. This CDR3 region has 15 residues. CDR3 region: CATSPRSGETNEQFF. The CDR3 coding sequence is TGTGCCACCAGTCCCCGTAGTGGGGAGACCAATGAGCAGTTCTTC.

This chain connects TRBV2 to TRBJ2-7; tentative D call: TRBD1 (5 bases). Deletions cut 8 bases from V and 3 bases from J, with 17 bases between. CDR3 length: 14 amino acids. The germline V gene has CDR1 SNHLY and CDR2 FYNNEI. The CDR3 DNA reads TGTGCCAGCGGGTTGGCCAGGGCCATCTACGAGCAGTACTTC. Its protein is CASGLARAIYEQYF.

The chain employs TRBV7-2 and TRBJ1-4; D is unclear. The V gene lost 4 bases and the J gene lost 12 bases, with 21 bases spanning the gap. Germline V gene data show CDR1 as SGHTA and CDR2 as FQGNSA. The CDR3 is 15 residues long. Here the CDR3 DNA reads TGTGCCAGCAGCTCAGGTCCGGGTCTCGGTTCGGAACTGTTTTTT. This codes for CASSSGPGLGSELFF.

This clonotype has just a few counts. The rearrangement uses TRBV20-1 and TRBJ2-5, with D perhaps matching TRBD1 or TRBD2 (5 bases each). V lost 3 bases and J 3 bases, leaving 11 bases between the germline ends. Looked up from germline, CDR1 is DFQATT and CDR2 is SNEGSKA (reference sequence). This CDR3 comprises 13 residues. CDR3 region: CSARGVGEETQYF. The CDR3 DNA reads as TGCAGTGCTAGGGGGGTAGGGGAAGAGACCCAGTACTTC.

In this sample, this clonotype turned up many times. This sequence joins TRBV13 and TRBJ2-3; the D is unclear. The CDR3 runs 13 residues. Between the trimmed V and J ends, which lost 3 bases and 4 bases, there was a span of 8 bases. Germline CDR1 PRHDT, CDR2 FYEKMQ (reference sequence). CDR3 DNA: TGTGCCAGCAGCTTGATGATGTCAGATACGCAGTATTTT. Its protein product is CASSLMMSDTQYF. Using reference TRBV13 and TRBJ2-3 for the parts outside the CDR3, the full variable domain is AAGVIQSPRHLIKEKRETATLKCYPIPRHDTVYWYQQGPGQDPQFLISFYEKMQSDKGSIPDRFSAQQFSDYHSELNMSSLELGDSALYFCASSLMMSDTQYFGPGTRLTVL.